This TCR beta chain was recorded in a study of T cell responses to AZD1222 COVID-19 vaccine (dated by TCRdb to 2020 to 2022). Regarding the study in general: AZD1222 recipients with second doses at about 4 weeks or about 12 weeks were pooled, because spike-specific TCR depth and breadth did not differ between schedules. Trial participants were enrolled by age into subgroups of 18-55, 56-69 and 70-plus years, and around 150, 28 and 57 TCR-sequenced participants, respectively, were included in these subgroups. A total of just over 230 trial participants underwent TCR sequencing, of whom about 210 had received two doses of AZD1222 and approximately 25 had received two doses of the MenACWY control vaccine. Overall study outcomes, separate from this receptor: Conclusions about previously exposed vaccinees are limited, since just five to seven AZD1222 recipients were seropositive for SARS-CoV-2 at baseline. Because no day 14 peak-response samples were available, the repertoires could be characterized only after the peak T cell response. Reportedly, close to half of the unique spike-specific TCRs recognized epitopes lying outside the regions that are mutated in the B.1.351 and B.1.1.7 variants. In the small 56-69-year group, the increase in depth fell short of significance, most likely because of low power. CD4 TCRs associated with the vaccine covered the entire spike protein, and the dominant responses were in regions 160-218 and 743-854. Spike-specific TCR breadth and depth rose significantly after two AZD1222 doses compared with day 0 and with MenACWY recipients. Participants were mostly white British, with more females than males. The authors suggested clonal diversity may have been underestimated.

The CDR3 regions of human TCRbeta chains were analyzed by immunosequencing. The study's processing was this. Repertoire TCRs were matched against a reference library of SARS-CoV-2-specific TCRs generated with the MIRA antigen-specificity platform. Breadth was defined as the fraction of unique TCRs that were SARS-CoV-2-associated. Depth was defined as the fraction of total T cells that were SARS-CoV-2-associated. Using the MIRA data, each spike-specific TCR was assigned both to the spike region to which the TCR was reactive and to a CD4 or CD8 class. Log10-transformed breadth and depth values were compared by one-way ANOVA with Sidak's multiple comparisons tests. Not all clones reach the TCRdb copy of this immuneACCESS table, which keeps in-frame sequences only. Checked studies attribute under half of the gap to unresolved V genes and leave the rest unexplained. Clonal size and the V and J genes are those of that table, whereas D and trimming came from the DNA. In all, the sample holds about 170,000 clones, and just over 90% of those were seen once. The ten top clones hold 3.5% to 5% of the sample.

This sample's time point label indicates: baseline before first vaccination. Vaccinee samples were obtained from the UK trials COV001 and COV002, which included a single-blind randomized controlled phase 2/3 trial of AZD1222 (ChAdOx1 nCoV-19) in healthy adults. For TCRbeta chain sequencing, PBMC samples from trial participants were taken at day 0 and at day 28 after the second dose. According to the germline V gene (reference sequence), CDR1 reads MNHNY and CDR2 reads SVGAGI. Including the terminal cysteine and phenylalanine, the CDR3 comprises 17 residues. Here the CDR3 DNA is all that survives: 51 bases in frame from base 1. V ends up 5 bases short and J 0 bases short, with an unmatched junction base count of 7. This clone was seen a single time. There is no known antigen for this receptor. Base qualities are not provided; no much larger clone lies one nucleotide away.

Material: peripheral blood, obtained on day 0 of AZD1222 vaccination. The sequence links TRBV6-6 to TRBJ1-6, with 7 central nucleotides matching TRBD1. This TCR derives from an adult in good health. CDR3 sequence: CASSRDSKSSYNSPLHF. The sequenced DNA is TGTGCCAGCAGTCGGGACAGCAAAAGCTCCTATAATTCACCCCTCCACTTT.